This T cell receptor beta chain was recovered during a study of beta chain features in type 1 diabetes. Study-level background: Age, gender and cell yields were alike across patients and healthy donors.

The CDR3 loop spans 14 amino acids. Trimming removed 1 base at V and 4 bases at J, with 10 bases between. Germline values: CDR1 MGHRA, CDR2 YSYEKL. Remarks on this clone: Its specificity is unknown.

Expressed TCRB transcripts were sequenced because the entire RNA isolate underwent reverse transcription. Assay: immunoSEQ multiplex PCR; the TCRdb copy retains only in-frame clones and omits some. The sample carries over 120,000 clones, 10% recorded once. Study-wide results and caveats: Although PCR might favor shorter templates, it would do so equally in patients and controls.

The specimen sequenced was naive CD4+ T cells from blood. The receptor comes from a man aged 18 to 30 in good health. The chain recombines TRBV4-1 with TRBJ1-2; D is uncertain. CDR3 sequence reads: CASSQVRRSYGYTF. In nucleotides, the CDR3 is TGCGCCAGCAGCCAAGTAAGGAGATCCTATGGCTACACCTTC.